Listed below are T cell receptor beta chains from one sample, sequenced in a study of regulatory T cells in long-lasting Graves disease. TCRdb re-derived calls from the multiplex PCR reads in MiXCR, one entry per CDR3 protein. The data hold hundreds of thousands of distinct CDR3 sequences, with about 14% observed a single time. This sample also belongs to another study, concerning T cells in Graves' hyperthyroidism and ophthalmopathy.

The material sequenced was peripheral blood mononuclear cells (PBMCs), taken at new diagnosis, from a patient treated with antithyroid drugs. These receptors were collected from a man aged 30 to 45 with Graves disease. CDR3s include the opening cysteine and the closing phenylalanine or tryptophan. The D gene is left open where the match is weak. Expanded clones are given a class, and other clones once, few, many or no size at all.

J gene | CDR3 length | D gene | clone size | V gene | CDR3 DNA | CDR3 protein
TRBJ2-7 | 15 | . | many | TRBV6-1 | TGTGCCAGCAGTGAGGTACGGTCTAGTGGATACGAGCAGTACTTC | CASSEVRSSGYEQYF
TRBJ2-7 | 13 | . | many | TRBV5-1 | TGCGCCAGCAGAGGGCAGGGGTCCTACGAGCAGTACTTC | CASRGQGSYEQYF
TRBJ2-5 | 16 | TRBD2 | once | TRBV19 | TGTGCCAGTAGAGGAAGACTAGCGGGAGACCTGGAGACCCAGTACTTC | CASRGRLAGDLETQYF
TRBJ1-2 | 16 | . | . | TRBV24-1 | TGTGCCACCAGTGATTCGTCTTGGGGACGGAACTATGGCTACACCTTC | CATSDSSWGRNYGYTF
TRBJ2-3 | 17 | TRBD2 | . | TRBV30 | TGTGCCTGGACCCCTGTGCCGGGACTAGCGGGATCTGATACGCAGTATTTT | CAWTPVPGLAGSDTQYF
TRBJ2-6 | 17 | . | few | TRBV27 | TGTGCCAGCCGGAAGGGACGGTTTTACTCTGGGGCCAACGTCCTGACTTTC | CASRKGRFYSGANVLTF
TRBJ1-1 | 12 | . | . | TRBV5-1 | TGCGCCAGCGGGGCAGGGAACACTGAAGCTTTCTTT | CASGAGNTEAFF
TRBJ1-1 | 13 | . | many | TRBV24-1 | TGTGCCACCAGTGATAGGTCCTCGGGGGGAGCTTTCTTT | CATSDRSSGGAFF
TRBJ1-2 | 14 | . | . | TRBV3-1 | TGTGCCAGCAGCCAGTCTACGGGGGGCCCTGGCTACACCTTC | CASSQSTGGPGYTF
TRBJ1-4 | 15 | . | . | TRBV6-5 | TGTGCCAGCAGTTACACCCAACAGGTTCCTGAAAAACTGTTTTTT | CASSYTQQVPEKLFF
TRBJ1-1 | 16 | . | few | TRBV4-1 | TGCGCCAGCAGCCAGTCCCTGTTAGGGCGGAACACTGAAGCTTTCTTT | CASSQSLLGRNTEAFF
TRBJ2-5 | 15 | . | many | TRBV5-1 | TGCGCCAGCAGCCGGGGGCGCGTCCCGACGGAGAAGCAGTACTTC | CASSRGRVPTEKQYF
TRBJ1-4 | 15 | TRBD1 | few | TRBV9 | TGTGCCAGCAGCGCACCAGGGACAGCTAATGAAAAACTGTTTTTT | CASSAPGTANEKLFF
TRBJ2-1 | 17 | TRBD2 | many | TRBV7-9 | TGTGCCAGCAGCTCGCCTGTCGGGAGGTCCGCCGACAATGAGCAGTTCTTC | CASSSPVGRSADNEQFF
TRBJ2-1 | 15 | TRBD2 | many | TRBV2 | TGTGCCAGCAGCGGACTAGCGGGGGTGTCGGGTGAGCAGTTCTTC | CASSGLAGVSGEQFF
TRBJ2-4 | 15 | TRBD1 | many | TRBV12-3/TRBV12-4 | TGTGCCAGCAGCATCAACTCTCGACAGGGAAACATTCAGTACTTC | CASSINSRQGNIQYF
TRBJ1-6 | 13 | . | . | TRBV7-2 | TGTGCCAGCAGCTTAGCCCAGGGAGGACCCCTCCACTTT | CASSLAQGGPLHF
TRBJ2-6 | 14 | . | many | TRBV20-1 | TGCAGTGCTCACAGGGTTTCCGGGGCCAACGTCCTGACTTTC | CSAHRVSGANVLTF
TRBJ2-3 | 12 | . | . | TRBV12-5 | TGTGCTAGTGGCTACTTGCCAGATACGCAGTATTTT | CASGYLPDTQYF
TRBJ2-5 | 18 | . | many | TRBV12-3/TRBV12-4 | TGTGCCAGCAGTTCCATAAGGGGTATGGAAGAGACCCAAGAGACCCAGTACTTC | CASSSIRGMEETQETQYF
TRBJ2-5 | 16 | . | few | TRBV5-1 | TGCGCCAGCAGCTTGTTAAGGGGCGGAGAGGGGGAGACCCAGTACTTC | CASSLLRGGEGETQYF
TRBJ2-7 | 17 | TRBD2 | . | TRBV4-1 | TGCGCCAGCAGCTTCCAGACTAGCGGAGGCACCCCTATCGAGCAGTACTTC | CASSFQTSGGTPIEQYF
TRBJ2-6 | 14 | . | . | TRBV30 | TGTGCCTGGAGTCAGGGAGGTGGGGCCAACGTCCTGACTTTC | CAWSQGGGANVLTF
TRBJ2-3 | 16 | . | many | TRBV5-6 | TGTGCCAGCAGCGTATTTGCGGGTGTGAGGACAGATACGCAGTATTTT | CASSVFAGVRTDTQYF
TRBJ2-7 | 14 | . | many | TRBV12-3/TRBV12-4 | TGTGCCAGCAGTTTTTTGGGGGCTAATGGCGAGCAGTACTTC | CASSFLGANGEQYF
TRBJ1-4 | 11 | . | . | TRBV29-1 | TGCAGCGTTGCGCGGAATGAAAAACTGTTTTTT | CSVARNEKLFF
TRBJ2-2 | 14 | TRBD2 | many | TRBV6-1 | TGTGCCAGCACCCGGGGACTATCAACCGGGGAGCTGTTTTTT | CASTRGLSTGELFF
TRBJ2-7 | 14 | . | many | TRBV18 | TGTGCCAGCTCACCAAGTTCCGGGGCCTACGAGCAGTACTTC | CASSPSSGAYEQYF
TRBJ1-6 | 14 | . | many | TRBV9 | TGTGCCAGCAGCGTGGACACCCTTCCTTCACCCCTCCACTTT | CASSVDTLPSPLHF
TRBJ1-3 | 19 | . | few | TRBV19 | TGTGCCAGTAGCCCTCGAGGGGGACCATCCATTTACTCTGGAAACACCATATATTTT | CASSPRGGPSIYSGNTIYF
TRBJ2-1 | 13 | . | many | TRBV6-5 | TGTGCCAGCAGTTACGCGATGGGCAATGAGCAGTTCTTC | CASSYAMGNEQFF
TRBJ1-2 | 14 | . | once | TRBV5-5 | TGTGCCAGCAGCCCGGACAGTCATAACTATGGCTACACCTTC | CASSPDSHNYGYTF
TRBJ2-7 | 14 | TRBD1 | many | TRBV12-3/TRBV12-4 | TGTGCCAGCAGCCTCCGTGGACAGGCCTACGAGCAGTACTTC | CASSLRGQAYEQYF
TRBJ2-1 | 14 | . | many | TRBV5-1 | TGCGCCAGCAGCTTGGCCGAAAGCATCCATGAGCAGTTCTTC | CASSLAESIHEQFF
TRBJ1-2 | 15 | . | . | TRBV2 | TGTGCCAGCAGTGAATGGGCAGAAGCTAACTATGGCTACACCTTC | CASSEWAEANYGYTF
TRBJ1-1 | 11 | . | many | TRBV10-3 | TGTGCCATCAGTGACTGGCAAAAAGCTTTCTTT | CAISDWQKAFF
TRBJ2-2 | 15 | . | . | TRBV7-2 | TGTGCCAGCAGCTTTATTAGAGAGACCACCGGGGAGCTGTTTTTT | CASSFIRETTGELFF
TRBJ2-5 | 13 | TRBD2 | many | TRBV10-3 | TGTGCCATTGGGACTAGCGTCGAAGAGACCCAGTACTTC | CAIGTSVEETQYF
TRBJ1-1 | 16 | . | many | TRBV27 | TGTGCCAGCAGTTTATCGCGCAGGGGTGCGAACACTGAAGCTTTCTTT | CASSLSRRGANTEAFF
TRBJ1-5 | 14 | . | many | TRBV20-1 | TGCAGTGCCACCTCCGGGGCCTACGGACAGCCCCAGCATTTT | CSATSGAYGQPQHF
TRBJ2-1 | 13 | . | many | TRBV12-3/TRBV12-4 | TGTGCCAGCGGTGGGCCAAGTCGGAATGAGCAGTTCTTC | CASGGPSRNEQFF
TRBJ2-3 | 15 | TRBD2 | . | TRBV20-1 | TGCAGTGCTACGGAGCGGGAGGGGGGCACAGATACGCAGTATTTT | CSATEREGGTDTQYF
TRBJ2-1 | 15 | . | few | TRBV18 | TGTGCCAGCTCACCAATGACTATCATCGAAAGGGGGCAGTTCTTC | CASSPMTIIERGQFF
TRBJ1-6 | 15 | . | many | TRBV27 | TGTGCCAGCAGTTTTCTGACAAACGACAATTCACCCCTCCACTTT | CASSFLTNDNSPLHF
TRBJ2-1 | 12 | . | . | TRBV24-1 | TGTGCCACCGGGGTTGTGGACAATGAGCAGTTCTTC | CATGVVDNEQFF